This T cell receptor (beta chain) comes out of a study of tumor and adjacent non-tumor tissue in lung cancer. Findings and caveats of the study: TCR diversity was significantly greater in tumor than normal lung tissue.

No cell sorting was done before RNA was extracted from the tissue. Distant lung tissue was collected more than 3 cm away from the tumor edge. The CDR3 totals 14 residues. Turning to this clonotype: Its antigen is unknown. One end of the junction is discordant with germline, which a read error may explain.

The library came from three nested PCR rounds adapted from ARM-PCR protocols. One entry per CDR3 protein, called by TCRdb with MiXCR from the multiplex PCR reads. The table lists tens of thousands of distinct CDR3 sequences, roughly two thirds of them singletons, with around 29% in the top ten. The chain uses TRBV12-3 or TRBV12-4 and TRBJ2-5; D uncertain. This clonotype was obtained from a man aged 70-80 years with non-small cell lung cancer. Source material: distant non-tumor lung tissue. CDR3 bases: TGTGCCAACAGTACCCCTGGAAACCAAGAGACCCAGTACTTC. It specifies CANSTPGNQETQYF.